This TCR beta chain was recovered during a study of vaccination and CD4 T cells after COVID-19 (dated by TCRdb to the early 2020s). About the investigation overall: Every convalescent patient had a positive nasal swab PCR test for SARS-CoV-2, with mild disease in 9 or 10 patients and severe disease in one. The convalescent cohort included six males and four females, with two Hispanic individuals, seven Caucasians, two Asians and one multiracial person. Two doses of either the Pfizer-BioNTech BNT162b2 vaccine (n=8) or the Moderna mRNA-1273 vaccine (n=2) were administered to participants. Post-COVID blood samples were collected from convalescent patients a median of around 96 days after diagnosis, with a range of roughly 35 to 170 days. Post-vaccine blood samples were taken a median of roughly 75 days after the second vaccine dose, with a range of about 14 to 241 days. For stimulating the cultures, overlapping spike peptide pools were used, derived from SARS-CoV-2 as well as from the common cold coronaviruses HCoV-NL63, HCoV-OC43 and HCoV-229E. As controls, cultures received a CEFX viral epitope pool (the positive control), an HIV-1 Nef peptide pool (the negative control), or no peptide at all. In around 9 COVID-19 convalescent patients and a few infection-naive healthy vaccine recipients, researchers compared the spike-specific CD4+ TCR repertoire from before mRNA vaccination with the repertoire from after.

The full study reports these points: The study included relatively few convalescent patients and did not analyze early timepoints after natural infection. Among convalescent patients, a median roughly 90% of the SARS-CoV-2-reactive clones seen after vaccination appeared only after vaccination, which suggests priming specific to the vaccine. Of the vaccine-specific clones in convalescent patients, 304 of 307, or nearly all, reacted only to SARS-CoV-2 spike and did not cross-react with common cold coronaviruses. The median number of SARS-CoV-2-reactive clonotypes rose from 20 to 25 after infection to roughly 40 after vaccination, but the change was not significant.

CDR1 and CDR2 were assigned from the germline V gene (reference sequence) as DFQATT and SNEGSKA. V was cut back by 1 base and J by 4 bases, leaving a gap of 14 bases between them. The CDR3 sequence holds 14 residues, the cysteine and phenylalanine included. The only DNA kept is the CDR3, 42 bases in frame from the first base. The library relied on PCR. TCR sequencing of DNA from cultured CD4+ T cells used the Oncomine TCR Beta short-read assay at the Johns Hopkins FTIC core. The QIAamp micro DNA kit was used to extract genomic DNA from the cultured CD4+ T cells. Oncomine TCR Beta libraries made from cultured CD4+ T cells were pooled using unique dual indexes and sequenced on an Illumina iSeq 100. From the authors' description of their analysis: Non-productive sequences were filtered out, and CDR3s that did not start with C, did not end with F or W, or were shorter than 7 amino acids were discarded. The MANAFEST web application was used to identify antigen-specific clonotypes by comparing peptide-stimulated wells against reference wells and other culture wells. Positive clones required FDR below 0.05, an odds ratio above 5, and productive frequency above 0.1% in at least two of three replicate wells. A clonotype counted as cross-reactive if it showed significant expansion both in the SARS-CoV-2 spike wells and in at least one common cold coronavirus spike condition. Levenshtein distances (stringdist) and unrooted phylogenetic trees (ape) in R version 3.6.1 were used to assess CDR3 homology. The raw public reads went through TCRdb reprocessing: fastp at Q25, MiXCR clone calling, in-frame beta chains kept. One record per CDR3 amino acid sequence lists the most common genes and DNA. TCRdb's processing, not the study's, gives the V and J calls here. Here the sample has under 15,000 distinct CDR3 sequences; about 42% occur a single time. Of the sample, roughly 22% is held by the ten largest clones.

This clonotype was found a few times. Its antigen is currently not known. Base qualities were left out, and no much larger clone turns up one base away. The treatment or condition label on this specimen signifies: approximately nine-day PBMC culture with coronavirus spike peptide pools or control peptides (ViraFEST assay). The ViraFEST assay, used in the study, expanded antigen-specific T cells with peptide pools and then identified the expanded clonotypes through TCR sequencing. The convalescent patients' positive SARS-CoV-2 PCR tests were from March to December 2020, which was before the Alpha, Beta and Delta variants emerged in the United States. Each well held 1.5 million to 2.5 million PBMCs cultured with approximately 10 ug/ml peptide pools in IMDM containing around 5% human AB serum and roughly 10 IU/ml IL-2. Half of the culture medium was replaced with fresh IL-2-containing medium on days 3 and 7. Once the cells had been in culture for 10 days, the EasySep CD4+ T cell isolation kit was used to isolate CD4+ T cells by negative selection. PBMCs were separated from whole blood using Ficoll-Paque Plus gradient centrifugation and then either used fresh or cryopreserved at -140C. Culture conditions were generally each tested in triplicate wells.

Sequences were derived from CD4+ T cells from blood, cultured in vitro, sampled before SARS-CoV-2 vaccination. The sequence joins TRBV20-1 to TRBJ2-7; a weak D assignment points to TRBD2 (6 bases agree). The TCR sequence derives from a human donor who had recovered from COVID-19. The DNA reads as follows: TGCAGTGCTAGAGGGAATCTAGCGAGTTACGAGCAGTACTTC. The resulting protein is CSARGNLASYEQYF.